What follows is one T cell receptor (beta chain) and its context. Random hexamers were used to reverse transcribe about 0.45 to 1 ug of RNA. TCRdb passed the immunoSEQ multiplex PCR reads through MiXCR, listing each CDR3 protein once. The sample holds about 400,000 distinct CDR3 sequences, approximately 85% seen once. This entry is derived from a study of CD8 T cells in Susac syndrome. This CDR3 region has 14 residues. The germline V gene has CDR1 DFQATT and CDR2 SNEGSKA (reference sequence). Between the trimmed V and J ends, which lost 3 bases and 0 bases, there was a span of 9 bases. The rearrangement links TRBV20-1 to TRBJ2-1, with D perhaps TRBD1 or TRBD2 (5 bases each). Input material: CD8+ T cells from PBMCs. This TCR was sampled from a human donor with multiple sclerosis. The CDR3 bases are TGCAGTGCTAGCCGGGACGACTCCTACAATGAGCAGTTCTTC. Translating gives CSASRDDSYNEQFF.